This T cell receptor beta chain was documented in a study of T cell repertoires in cytomegalovirus infection. The overall study: CMV infection together with matching HLA type was indicated by public TCR beta signatures.

The study's findings and limits: Of the TCR beta families, the public ones yielded a cumulative frequency that identified carriers of CMV plus the relevant HLA. The ex vivo response was dominated by HLA-C-restricted CMV-specific TCR beta clonotypes.

MiXCR, applied by TCRdb to the reads, yields one record per CDR3 protein. Of fewer than 400,000 distinct CDR3 sequences detected, roughly 18% appear once; the ten largest clones hold 8.5% to 10%. This clonotype was seen more than once but under ten times. Antigen unknown. Trimming pared 1 base from V and 2 bases from J, leaving 9 bases between. Germline-derived CDR1 and CDR2 are SGHNT and YYREEE (reference sequence). The CDR3 contains 14 residues. The source is a human donor in good health (CMV status not recorded). Some clones in this sample may be carry-over from other donors' samples. The sample comprised PBMCs. The V gene is TRBV5-4, the J gene TRBJ1-2, with a possible D match to TRBD1 (5 bases). CDR3 residues: CASSLLTENYGYTF. The CDR3 DNA is TGTGCCAGCAGCTTGTTGACAGAGAACTATGGCTACACCTTC.